Sequencing of this T cell receptor beta chain was carried out in a study of yellow fever vaccine responses in identical twins. Study-wide points: A vaccine T cell response that seemed partly convergent and partly personalized was reported in twins.

TCRdb itself ran the RT-PCR reads through MiXCR, one entry per CDR3 protein. The sample includes 1,500 or so distinct CDR3 sequences, about nine tenths seen only once; the top ten take roughly 4.9%. Germline CDR1 and CDR2: ENHRY and SYGVKD. Trimming stripped 3 bases from V and 5 bases from J, with 11 bases between. This CDR3 has 14 residues. Details on this clonotype: Its matching antigen is unknown.

The sequenced sample was T cells from blood (PBMCs), unsorted or a sorted subset (not recorded which), obtained before or after yellow fever vaccination (not recorded which). The gene calls are TRBV10-3 and TRBJ2-1, with D unresolved. This receptor was obtained from a young woman who received the yellow fever vaccine. The CDR3 spells CAISDETVDNEQFF. For the CDR3, the DNA is TGTGCCATCAGTGATGAGACGGTCGACAATGAGCAGTTCTTC.